Following are 30 T cell receptor beta chains from one sample sequenced in a study of response to subunit inactivated influenza vaccine. TCRdb redid the calling of the RT-PCR reads with MiXCR, one entry per CDR3 protein. The profile covers about 240,000 distinct CDR3 sequences, with 9% to 15% appearing a single time and 7.8% taken by the ten largest. The sample was non-naive T cells sorted from PBMCs, taken approximately 15 days before vaccination. These receptor sequences come from a man aged 50 or older who received an inactivated influenza vaccine.

In its sample, this clonotype was seen a few times. CDR3 DNA sequence: TGTGCCAGCAGTGGGGGGAGAGGAATATACGAGCAGTACTTC. Translation: CASSGGRGIYEQYF. The rearrangement uses TRBV2 and TRBJ2-7; D is possibly TRBD1 or TRBD2 (5 bases each). Trimming shortened V by 4 bases and J by 4 bases, and 14 bases separated the two germline ends. Germline V CDR1 and CDR2: SNHLY, FYNNEI. The CDR3 is 14 residues long.

This clonotype was detected ten times or more. V is TRBV10-3 and J is TRBJ2-3, with 8 bases fitting TRBD1. The CDR3 runs to 14 residues. Losses at the gene ends were 10 bases for V and 5 bases for J; bases not matched to a gene: 11. The V gene's germline CDR1 is ENHRY and CDR2 SYGVKD. CDR3 nucleotide sequence: TGTGCCACCAGGTCAGGGGGCGAGGGAGATACGCAGTATTTT. Its translation: CATRSGGEGDTQYF.

The chain is built from TRBV12-3 or TRBV12-4 and TRBJ2-1, with TRBD2 identical over 10 bases. J lost 9 bases, V lost 6 bases, and 8 bases had no gene match. This CDR3 comprises 14 residues. CDR3 protein: CASRLSGRLVEQFF. CDR3 DNA: TGTGCCAGCAGGCTTAGCGGGAGGTTAGTTGAGCAGTTCTTC.

The V call is TRBV27, the J call TRBJ2-6; D gene unclear. This CDR3 has 15 residues. Trimming stripped 5 bases from V and 5 bases from J, with 13 bases between. Germline V gene sequence: CDR1 MNHEY, CDR2 SMNVEV (reference sequence). CDR3 DNA: TGTGCCAGCAGTACCACCTCTTATAGGGCCAACGTCCTGACTTTC. Translation gives CASSTTSYRANVLTF.

This clonotype has more than one count but fewer than ten. This chain connects TRBV12-3 or TRBV12-4 to TRBJ1-2, with D possibly matching TRBD1 (6 bases). V lost 8 bases to trimming and J lost 2 bases, with 12 bases between them. The CDR3 runs 13 residues. The CDR3 reads CASSTGANYGYTF. As DNA, the CDR3 is TGTGCCAGCTCGACAGGAGCCAACTATGGCTACACCTTC.

This clonotype turned up a few times. This chain joins TRBV6-2 or TRBV6-3 and TRBJ1-2; 7 bases agree with TRBD1. The CDR3 length is 15 residues. Germline CDR1 MNHEY, CDR2 SVGEGT. After removal of 0 bases from V and 6 bases from J, the junction contained 7 bases not matched to a gene. Here the CDR3 reads CASSYSGQQINGYTF. In nucleotides, the CDR3 is TGTGCCAGCAGTTACTCGGGACAGCAGATAAATGGCTACACCTTC.

This clonotype was observed at least ten times. The chain uses TRBV6-1 and TRBJ1-2; perhaps TRBD1 as D (6 bases). The CDR3 extends over 13 amino acids. Trimming left V 5 bases short and J 5 bases short, with 12 bases between. Looked up from germline, CDR1 is MNHNS and CDR2 is SASEGT. CDR3 bases: TGTGCCAGCAGTATTTCAGGGGCGTATGGCTACACCTTC. Translated, it gives CASSISGAYGYTF.

V gene TRBV20-1 combines with J gene TRBJ1-2; 8 nucleotides match TRBD1. This CDR3 spans 15 amino acids. From germline, CDR1 is DFQATT and CDR2 SNEGSKA (reference sequence). The V gene end was trimmed by 0 bases and the J gene end by 4 bases; junction bases not matched to a gene: 7. CDR3 nucleotides: TGCAGTGCTAGAGAGGGACAGGTGGAGGGCTATGGCTACACCTTC. Translated: CSAREGQVEGYGYTF.

This clonotype has just a few counts. The J gene is TRBJ2-1, the V gene TRBV20-1; 7 bases are shared with TRBD1. The CDR3 sequence is 15 residues long. Losses at the gene ends were 1 base for V and 2 bases for J; bases not matched to a gene: 5. CDR1 and CDR2 (germline): DFQATT, SNEGSKA (reference sequence). The CDR3 loop is CSARGTGRTYNEQFF. The CDR3, as DNA: TGCAGTGCTAGAGGGACAGGCAGAACCTACAATGAGCAGTTCTTC.

Only a few counts were recorded for this clonotype. This rearrangement joins TRBV20-1 to TRBJ1-6; no reliable D call. This CDR3 is built from 16 residues. The germline gives CDR1 DFQATT, CDR2 SNEGSKA (reference sequence). CDR3 nucleotides: TGCACCTCAAACAAGGACCGCCGCTCCTATAATTCACCCCTCCACTTT. It translates to CTSNKDRRSYNSPLHF.

The gene calls are TRBV6-2 or TRBV6-3 and TRBJ1-5, with D maybe TRBD1 (5 bases). Per the germline V gene, CDR1 is MNHEY and CDR2 is SVGEGT. CDR3 length: 13 residues. Trimming removed 10 bases from V and 2 bases from J, with 12 bases in between. The CDR3 nucleotides read TGTGCCACCGCAGGGCAGGGCAATCAGCCCCAGCATTTT. Translation gives CATAGQGNQPQHF.

This clonotype was detected ten times or more. The gene calls are TRBV2 and TRBJ2-1; perhaps TRBD1 as D (6 bases). CDR1 and CDR2 (germline): SNHLY, FYNNEI. V lost 2 bases and J 9 bases, leaving 11 bases between the germline ends. The CDR3 sequence is 13 residues long. The CDR3 loop is CASSEWGPGEQFF. The CDR3 DNA sequence: TGTGCCAGCAGTGAATGGGGGCCAGGTGAGCAGTTCTTC.

The V gene is TRBV6-5, the J gene TRBJ1-1; no clear D. This CDR3 comprises 11 residues. The germline gives CDR1 MNHEY, CDR2 SVGAGI. Trimming removed 6 bases at V and 10 bases at J, with 12 bases between. For the CDR3, the DNA is TGTGCCAGCAGGGTAGCACAACGAGCTTTCTTT. As protein: CASRVAQRAFF.

This clonotype was seen more than once but under ten times. V is TRBV20-1 and J is TRBJ1-6; D call uncertain. This CDR3 spans 13 amino acids. Germline CDR1 and CDR2: DFQATT and SNEGSKA (reference sequence). V was clipped by 4 bases and J by 7 bases, with 11 bases between them. The CDR3, as DNA: TGCAGTGCTACCGACCGGGGAAATTCACCCCTCCACTTT. Protein product: CSATDRGNSPLHF.

The J gene is TRBJ2-2, the V gene TRBV6-5, with 11 bases lining up with TRBD2. The V segment lost 4 bases and the J segment 7 bases; nucleotides outside the gene matches: 8. The germline gives CDR1 MNHEY, CDR2 SVGAGI. The CDR3 loop spans 16 amino acids. CDR3 loop: CASSFVLAGESGELFF. DNA for the CDR3: TGTGCCAGCAGTTTCGTACTAGCGGGAGAGAGCGGGGAGCTGTTTTTT.

The V and J genes are TRBV7-8 and TRBJ2-3, with TRBD2 identical over 11 bases. The V and J ends lost 2 bases and 1 base, in that order; junction bases with no gene match: 8. The CDR3 consists of 18 residues. Germline V gives CDR1 SGHVS, CDR2 FQNEAQ. The CDR3 sequence: CASSLSALAGVGTDTQYF. For the CDR3, the DNA is TGTGCCAGCAGCTTATCGGCACTAGCGGGAGTCGGCACAGATACGCAGTATTTT.

This clonotype has more than one count but fewer than ten. The chain carries TRBV6-1 and TRBJ2-3; weak D call: TRBD2 (5 bases). The germline gives CDR1 MNHNS, CDR2 SASEGT. V gave up 1 base and J gave up 1 base, with 9 bases separating them. The CDR3 contains 15 residues. This chain's CDR3 is CASSEGAGGTDTQYF. The DNA of the CDR3 is TGTGCCAGCAGTGAAGGGGCCGGGGGCACAGATACGCAGTATTTT.

The chain employs TRBV11-1 and TRBJ2-2, with TRBD1 as a possible D gene (6 bases). CDR3 length: 16 amino acids. Trimming removed 1 base at V and 3 bases at J, with 12 bases between. Germline V lookup: CDR1 SGHAT, CDR2 FQDESV (reference sequence). DNA for the CDR3: TGTGCCAGCAGCTTAGTGCAGGGGCCACACACCGGGGAGCTGTTTTTT. The encoded protein is CASSLVQGPHTGELFF.

CDR3 DNA: TGTGCCAGCAGCGTAGACCCTACAGGGGTAGGCAATGAGCAGTTCTTC. Translating it yields CASSVDPTGVGNEQFF. The rearrangement joins TRBV9 to TRBJ2-1, with TRBD1 matching over 7 bases. The CDR3 contains 16 residues. The V and J ends lost 0 bases and 6 bases, in that order; junction bases with no gene match: 9. Germline-derived CDR1 and CDR2 are SGDLS and YYNGEE.

The chain has TRBV2 and TRBJ2-1; 7 bases fit TRBD1. Germline CDR1 reads SNHLY; CDR2 reads FYNNEI. This CDR3 is built from 14 residues. V trimming: 7 bases; J trimming: 5 bases; junction bases outside the gene matches: 8. CDR3 bases: TGTGCCAGCACAGGGGGAACGTTGCACAATGAGCAGTTCTTC. This translates into CASTGGTLHNEQFF.

The chain links TRBV6-2 or TRBV6-3 to TRBJ2-3; TRBD1 might be the D (6 bases). V was trimmed by 5 bases and J by 5 bases, leaving 11 bases between them. This CDR3 is 13 amino acids long. The germline gives CDR1 MNHEY, CDR2 SVGEGT. CDR3 in DNA: TGTGCCAGCAGTAGACAGGTTGGAGATACGCAGTATTTT. Encoded protein: CASSRQVGDTQYF.

The gene calls are TRBV7-9 and TRBJ2-7; D gene uncertain. Germline V gene sequence: CDR1 SEHNR, CDR2 FQNEAQ (reference sequence). The CDR3 runs 15 residues. Between the trimmed V and J ends, which lost 2 bases and 0 bases, there was a span of 11 bases. CDR3 in DNA: TGTGCCAGCAGCTTATTGGGGTCGATCTCCTACGAGCAGTACTTC. Its translation: CASSLLGSISYEQYF.

V gene TRBV30 combines with J gene TRBJ2-7; D not certain. Germline assignment: CDR1 GTSNPN and CDR2 SVGIG (reference sequence). V lost 1 base, J lost 2 bases, and 6 bases lay in between. CDR3 size: 12 residues. This chain's CDR3 is CAWSGEPYEQYF. The CDR3 DNA reads as TGTGCCTGGAGTGGAGAACCCTACGAGCAGTACTTC. Full variable domain (missing parts from reference TRBV30 and TRBJ2-7): SQTIHQWPATLVQPVGSPLSLECTVEGTSNPNLYWYRQAAGRGLQLLFYSVGIGQISSEVPQNLSASRPQDRQFILSSKKLLLSDSGFYLCAWSGEPYEQYFGPGTRLTVT.

This rearrangement joins TRBV12-3 or TRBV12-4 to TRBJ2-2; no reliable D call. This CDR3 is built from 12 residues. Trimming shortened V by 8 bases and J by 3 bases, and 7 bases separated the two germline ends. The CDR3 coding sequence is TGTGCCAGCCGAAAAGACACCGGGGAGCTGTTTTTT. Its translation is CASRKDTGELFF.

The rearrangement links TRBV4-1 to TRBJ1-5; D gene ambiguous. V dropped 6 bases and J dropped 5 bases, with 11 bases sitting between them. In germline, CDR1 is MGHRA, CDR2 YSYEKL. The CDR3 is made up of 13 amino acids. CDR3 region: CASSLGLDQPQHF. The CDR3 DNA follows: TGCGCCAGCAGTCTAGGGTTGGATCAGCCCCAGCATTTT.

The chain links TRBV11-2 to TRBJ2-7, with D hard to call. Per germline, CDR1 SGHAT and CDR2 FQNNGV. The CDR3 runs 14 residues. Trimming stripped 6 bases from V and 1 base from J, with 13 bases between. CDR3 nucleotides: TGTGCCAGCAGGCCTGCCTTCGGATCCTACGAGCAGTACTTC. Residues: CASRPAFGSYEQYF.

This clonotype was seen only a few times. The chain carries TRBV6-5 and TRBJ1-2, with a possible D match to TRBD1 (5 bases). The germline V gene encodes CDR1 MNHEY and CDR2 SVGAGI. The length of the CDR3 is 12 residues. The germline V and J ends were trimmed by 7 bases and 6 bases, with 12 bases remaining between them. DNA for the CDR3: TGTGCCAGCACTAACGGGGGGGATGGCTACACCTTC. This encodes CASTNGGDGYTF.

V is TRBV4-2 and J is TRBJ2-6, with TRBD2 identical over 7 bases. Trimming removed 4 bases from V and 12 bases from J; junction bases left unmatched: 12. CDR1 and CDR2 (germline): LGHNA, YNFKEQ. The length of the CDR3 is 15 residues. CDR3 nucleotides: TGTGCCAGCAGCCCTAACCTAGCGGCTAGCAGCGTCCTGACTTTC. Translated, it gives CASSPNLAASSVLTF.

This clonotype was seen only a few times. The V gene is TRBV2, the J gene TRBJ2-7, with 7 nucleotides matching TRBD1. CDR1 and CDR2 from the germline V gene are SNHLY and FYNNEI. V shed 6 bases, J shed 2 bases, and the junction held 7 bases outside the gene matches. The CDR3 runs to 14 residues. DNA of the CDR3: TGTGCCAGCAGGATTGACAGGGATACCTACGAGCAGTACTTC. Amino acids: CASRIDRDTYEQYF. Looking up the rest from reference TRBV2 and TRBJ2-7 gives the full variable domain: EPEVTQTPSHQVTQMGQEVILRCVPISNHLYFYWYRQILGQKVEFLVSFYNNEISEKSEIFDDQFSVERPDGSNFTLKIRSTKLEDSAMYFCASRIDRDTYEQYFGPGTRLTVT.

The chain couples TRBV12-3 or TRBV12-4 to TRBJ1-1; D is ambiguous. The V gene lost 7 bases and the J gene lost 0 bases, with 12 bases spanning the gap. The CDR3 sequence is 14 residues long. CDR3 residues: CASTRRSLNTEAFF. Written as DNA, the CDR3 is TGTGCCAGCACCCGGCGGAGCTTGAACACTGAAGCTTTCTTT.